The 30 T cell receptor beta chains presented below share a single source sample, sequenced in a study of CD8 T cells in ankylosing spondylitis. No cognate antigen is known for these TCRs. Study findings and constraints: Seemingly distinctive of ankylosing spondylitis blood was a TCR beta motif formed by eight highly homologous variants.

TCRdb processed the 5' RACE reads anew with MiXCR; each CDR3 protein has one entry. The sample has hundreds of thousands of distinct CDR3 sequences; roughly 27% are singletons. The sequenced sample was blood, either unsorted or a sorted T cell fraction (not recorded which). Receptor source: a male donor with ankylosing spondylitis.

This clonotype appeared a few times. The CDR3 region is CSARDDREAFF. CDR3 DNA sequence: TGCAGTGCTAGAGACGACAGGGAAGCTTTCTTT. V is TRBV20-1 and J is TRBJ1-1, with a weak D call TRBD1 (6 bases). Germline assignment: CDR1 DFQATT and CDR2 SNEGSKA (reference sequence). The CDR3 loop spans 11 amino acids. The V gene lost 0 bases and the J gene lost 8 bases, with 7 bases spanning the gap.

This clonotype has only a few counts. The J gene is TRBJ2-3, the V gene TRBV5-1, with TRBD2 matching over 14 bases. Germline trimming cut 4 bases from V and 5 bases from J; bases unmatched to any gene: 27. The CDR3 loop spans 23 amino acids. Germline V gene lookup returns CDR1 SGHRS and CDR2 YFSETQ. The CDR3 nucleotides are TGCGCCAGCAGCCGGCCCGCGACACCGGGACTAGCGGGAGTCAGGAGCGAAGGAGATACGCAGTATTTT. It encodes CASSRPATPGLAGVRSEGDTQYF. Full variable domain (remainder filled in from reference TRBV5-1 and TRBJ2-3): KAGVTQTPRYLIKTRGQQVTLSCSPISGHRSVSWYQQTPGQGLQFLFEYFSETQRNKGNFPGRFSGRQFSNSRSEMNVSTLELGDSALYLCASSRPATPGLAGVRSEGDTQYFGPGTRLTVL.

V gene TRBV7-2 combines with J gene TRBJ2-7; 7 bases match TRBD2. The CDR3 extends over 14 amino acids. V lost 1 base and J lost 4; bases outside the gene matches: 4. The germline CDR1 and CDR2 sequences are SGHTA and FQGNSA. The DNA of the CDR3 is TGTGCCAGCAGCTTAGTTTCTAGCGGATACGAGCAGTACTTC. The encoded protein is CASSLVSSGYEQYF.

This clonotype was found a few times. The CDR3 coding sequence is TGTGCCAGTAGTAACCCCAGGAGGGCTGAAGCTTTCTTT. It encodes CASSNPRRAEAFF. The chain carries TRBV19 and TRBJ1-1; D unclear. CDR3 size: 13 residues. CDR1 and CDR2 (germline): LNHDA, SQIVND (reference sequence). The V end was cut by 4 bases, the J end by 6 bases, with 12 bases between.

The table lists this clonotype with a few counts. The V call is TRBV10-1, the J call TRBJ2-2; D is uncertain. The ends were cut back, 2 bases at V and 5 bases at J, with 9 bases in the middle. Per the germline V gene, CDR1 is WNHNN and CDR2 is SYGVQD (reference sequence). This CDR3 spans 14 amino acids. CDR3 nucleotides: TGCGCCAGCAGTGAGGAGAGATGGACCGGGGAGCTGTTTTTT. Residues: CASSEERWTGELFF.

The chain has TRBV5-1 and TRBJ2-2; no clear D gene. The CDR3 spans 15 residues. From germline, CDR1 is SGHRS and CDR2 YFSETQ. V lost 0 bases and J 0 bases, leaving 6 bases between the germline ends. The CDR3 is CASSLGSSNTGELFF. CDR3 nucleotides: TGCGCCAGCAGCTTGGGCTCCTCGAACACCGGGGAGCTGTTTTTT.

This clonotype was seen a handful of times. The chain is built from TRBV18 and TRBJ2-5; perhaps TRBD2 as D (6 bases). In germline, CDR1 is KGHSH, CDR2 LQKENI. CDR3 length: 15 residues. Trimming took off 1 base at V and 0 bases at J, with 9 bases between the two ends. CDR3: CASSPLSGYQETQYF. CDR3 in DNA: TGTGCCAGCTCACCACTTAGCGGCTACCAAGAGACCCAGTACTTC.

This clonotype turned up a few times. The chain recombines TRBV7-2 with TRBJ1-5; D uncertain. The germline gives CDR1 SGHTA, CDR2 FQGNSA. This CDR3 comprises 14 residues. The V and J ends lost 1 base and 1 base respectively, with 5 bases between them. For the CDR3, the DNA is TGTGCCAGCAGCTTAGAGCGCAGCAATCAGCCCCAGCATTTT. This translates into CASSLERSNQPQHF.

This clonotype was observed a few times. The chain employs TRBV10-3 and TRBJ1-2; 7 bases line up with TRBD1. V lost 0 bases and J lost 8; bases outside the gene matches: 3. Germline CDR1 reads ENHRY; CDR2 reads SYGVKD. The CDR3 covers 13 residues. The CDR3 nucleotides read TGTGCCATCAGTGAGTCGTCAGGGGGAGGCTACACCTTC. Encoded protein: CAISESSGGGYTF.

This clonotype came up a few times. The genes are TRBV29-1 and TRBJ2-7; maybe TRBD2 (6 bases). CDR1 SQVTM and CDR2 ANQGSEA come from the germline V gene. V lost 1 base to trimming and J lost 1 base, with 8 bases between them. The CDR3 is made up of 13 amino acids. The CDR3 protein is CSVEAAGSYEQYF. The CDR3 DNA is TGCAGCGTTGAAGCGGCGGGATCCTACGAGCAGTACTTC.

V usage is TRBV7-2 and J usage is TRBJ2-1; D is unresolved. V was pared by 4 bases and J by 6 bases, with 13 bases between. The CDR3 is made up of 14 amino acids. Germline V gene data show CDR1 as SGHTA and CDR2 as FQGNSA. CDR3 residues: CASSSALVLNEQFF. CDR3 DNA: TGTGCCAGCAGCTCCGCCCTTGTTCTCAATGAGCAGTTCTTC. Variable domain in full (rest from reference TRBV7-2 and TRBJ2-1): GAGVSQSPSNKVTEKGKDVELRCDPISGHTALYWYRQSLGQGLEFLIYFQGNSAPDKSGLPSDRFSAERTGGSVSTLTIQRTQQEDSAVYLCASSSALVLNEQFFGPGTRLTVL.

This clonotype has just a few counts. The chain couples TRBV2 to TRBJ2-5; the D gene could be TRBD1 or TRBD2 (6 bases each). The germline V and J ends were trimmed by 6 bases and 1 base, with 12 bases remaining between them. The CDR3 length is 14 residues. Germline CDR1 SNHLY, CDR2 FYNNEI. The chain's CDR3 is CASSGGWFQETQYF. The DNA of the CDR3 is TGTGCCAGCAGCGGGGGCTGGTTCCAAGAGACCCAGTACTTC.

This clonotype was found a few times. The V and J genes are TRBV12-3 or TRBV12-4 and TRBJ2-6, with D maybe TRBD2 (6 bases). The V and J ends lost 3 bases and 0 bases respectively, with 6 bases between them. This CDR3 comprises 15 residues. The CDR3 DNA reads as TGTGCCAGCAGTTTCGGGGGCTCTGGGGCCAACGTCCTGACTTTC. Protein: CASSFGGSGANVLTF.

Here the CDR3 DNA reads TGTGCCAGTAGTAGCGGCGGTGGGCTCCGTAGGGGGCAGTACTTC. Amino acid sequence: CASSSGGGLRRGQYF. The chain combines TRBV19 with TRBJ2-7, with D maybe TRBD1 (5 bases). Germline V gene lookup returns CDR1 LNHDA and CDR2 SQIVND (reference sequence). V dropped 4 bases and J dropped 9 bases, with 22 bases sitting between them. CDR3 length: 15 amino acids.

The chain has TRBV12-3 or TRBV12-4 and TRBJ2-2; the D gene is possibly TRBD1 (6 bases). This CDR3 spans 14 amino acids. V was clipped by 6 bases and J by 4 bases, with 12 bases between them. The chain's CDR3 is CASRRRTVTGELFF. Here the CDR3 DNA reads TGTGCCAGCAGACGCCGGACAGTCACCGGGGAGCTGTTTTTT.

In its sample, this clonotype was seen many times. This sequence joins TRBV6-2 or TRBV6-3 and TRBJ1-5; 9 bases match TRBD1. The germline CDR1 and CDR2 sequences are MNHEY and SVGEGT. The CDR3 length is 13 residues. Unmatched junction bases numbered 3, after V lost 6 bases and J lost 6 bases. The CDR3 DNA is TGTGCCAGCAGGGGACAGGGCGGTCAGCCCCAGCATTTT. It yields the protein CASRGQGGQPQHF.

This chain uses TRBV3-1 with TRBJ2-2; D unclear. V dropped 5 bases and J dropped 9 bases, with 10 bases sitting between them. Germline lookup yields CDR1 LGHDT and CDR2 YNNKEL (reference sequence). This CDR3 has 12 amino acids. DNA of the CDR3: TGTGCCAGCAGCACCCTTGGGAGGGAGCTGTTTTTT. Protein: CASSTLGRELFF.

The V call is TRBV6-2 or TRBV6-3, the J call TRBJ1-1; D uncertain. The germline CDR1 and CDR2 sequences are MNHEY and SVGEGT. This CDR3 spans 14 amino acids. Trimming removed 2 bases from V and 0 bases from J, with 7 bases in between. This CDR3 reads CASSYNALNTEAFF. CDR3 in DNA: TGTGCCAGCAGTTACAACGCCCTGAACACTGAAGCTTTCTTT.

This chain links TRBV6-5 with TRBJ2-3; 13 positions match TRBD2. Looked up from germline, CDR1 is MNHEY and CDR2 is SVGAGI. The J segment lost 5 bases and the V segment lost 4 bases, leaving 9 bases of the junction unmatched. This CDR3 spans 17 amino acids. CDR3 residues: CASSSQGLAGVRDTQYF. The DNA of the CDR3 is TGTGCCAGCAGTTCCCAAGGACTAGCGGGAGTTCGAGATACGCAGTATTTT.

J is TRBJ1-5 and V is TRBV3-1, with D unresolved. The CDR3 extends over 16 amino acids. The V gene lost 0 bases and the J gene lost 7 bases, with 16 bases spanning the gap. Germline V gene sequence: CDR1 LGHDT, CDR2 YNNKEL (reference sequence). The CDR3 DNA sequence: TGTGCCAGCAGCCAAGATAATCCAAGGGCTGGACAGCCCCAGCATTTT. Residues: CASSQDNPRAGQPQHF.

This clonotype was detected ten times or more. A read error may account for a junction end that differs from germline. CDR3 loop: CASSLGGSTDTQYF. CDR3 DNA: TGCGCCAGCAGCCTGGGGGGGAGCACAGATACGCAGTATTTT. V gene TRBV12-3 or TRBV12-4 combines with J gene TRBJ2-3; TRBD2 matches at 7 bases. This CDR3 has 14 amino acids.

The chain joins TRBV2 to TRBJ2-2; TRBD2 might be the D (5 bases). The V and J ends lost 7 bases and 1 base respectively, with 10 bases between them. Germline CDR1 is SNHLY and CDR2 is FYNNEI. The CDR3 length is 14 residues. The CDR3 DNA reads TGTGCCAGCAAGCGTAGCGAGAACACCGGGGAGCTGTTTTTT. The encoded protein is CASKRSENTGELFF. Based on the CDR3 plus reference TRBV2 and TRBJ2-2, the full variable domain is EPEVTQTPSHQVTQMGQEVILRCVPISNHLYFYWYRQILGQKVEFLVSFYNNEISEKSEIFDDQFSVERPDGSNFTLKIRSTKLEDSAMYFCASKRSENTGELFFGEGSRLTVL.

V gene TRBV5-1 combines with J gene TRBJ2-1; no reliable D call. The CDR3 is 16 amino acids. V lost 1 base to trimming and J lost 6 bases, with 17 bases between them. Germline CDR1 and CDR2: SGHRS and YFSETQ. The CDR3 DNA reads TGCGCCAGCAGCTTGACGTGGGCAGAACGGGCCAATGAGCAGTTCTTC. This translates into CASSLTWAERANEQFF.

This clonotype showed up just a few times. The chain has TRBV7-9 and TRBJ2-7; 11 bases match TRBD1. Germline V gives CDR1 SEHNR, CDR2 FQNEAQ (reference sequence). The CDR3 spans 14 residues. J lost 6 bases, V lost 5 bases, and 6 bases had no gene match. The CDR3 reads CASSPEGQGGEQYF. CDR3 in DNA: TGTGCCAGCAGCCCAGAGGGACAGGGGGGCGAGCAGTACTTC.

This clonotype has just a few counts. The J gene is TRBJ2-1, the V gene TRBV12-3 or TRBV12-4; 7 nucleotides align to TRBD2. The CDR3 sequence is 18 residues long. The V gene end was trimmed by 3 bases and the J gene end by 2 bases; junction bases not matched to a gene: 13. CDR3: CASSFGGVPGGTYNEQFF. The CDR3 DNA is TGTGCCAGCAGTTTTGGGGGAGTCCCGGGGGGTACCTACAATGAGCAGTTCTTC.

The J gene is TRBJ2-5, the V gene TRBV19; 7 positions match TRBD2. CDR1 and CDR2 from the germline V gene are LNHDA and SQIVND (reference sequence). The CDR3 has 14 residues. J gave up 9 bases and V 7 bases, and 14 bases lay outside the gene matches. This CDR3 reads CASTPALAVGAQYF. For the CDR3, the DNA is TGTGCCAGTACCCCCGCGCTAGCGGTCGGCGCCCAGTACTTC. Drawing the rest from reference TRBV19 and TRBJ2-5, the complete variable domain is DGGITQSPKYLFRKEGQNVTLSCEQNLNHDAMYWYRQDPGQGLRLIYYSQIVNDFQKGDIAEGYSVSREKKESFPLTVTSAQKNPTAFYLCASTPALAVGAQYFGPGTRLLVL.

This clonotype was observed a few times. The chain carries TRBV24-1 and TRBJ2-3; tentatively, D is TRBD2 (5 bases). CDR1 is KGHDR and CDR2 is SFDVKD in the germline V gene. CDR3 length: 14 residues. With 3 bases removed from V and 1 base from J, the gap between germline ends came to 7 bases. The CDR3 loop is CATSDSGRTDTQYF. CDR3 nucleotide sequence: TGTGCCACCAGTGATAGCGGTCGCACAGATACGCAGTATTTT.

The chain couples TRBV11-2 to TRBJ1-3; tentative D call: TRBD1 (6 bases). The CDR3 spans 19 residues. Trimming shortened V by 4 bases and J by 0 bases, and 22 bases separated the two germline ends. Germline CDR1 is SGHAT and CDR2 is FQNNGV. CDR3 nucleotides: TGTGCCAGCAGCTCCCCTATGGGGGGGGCGCTTGGCTCTGGAAACACCATATATTTT. This sequence encodes CASSSPMGGALGSGNTIYF.

This clonotype turned up a few times. V gene TRBV12-3 or TRBV12-4 combines with J gene TRBJ1-1; perhaps TRBD1 as D (5 bases). The CDR3 totals 16 residues. V dropped 4 bases and J dropped 5 bases, with 20 bases sitting between them. Here the CDR3 DNA reads TGTGCCAGCAGTTCCCCTACGACAGTTCGTGGAACTGAAGCTTTCTTT. Translating it yields CASSSPTTVRGTEAFF.

The chain is built from TRBV20-1 and TRBJ2-1, with TRBD2 matching over 14 bases. Germline V gives CDR1 DFQATT, CDR2 SNEGSKA (reference sequence). The CDR3 runs 15 residues. The V segment lost 6 bases and the J segment 6 bases; nucleotides outside the gene matches: 7. The CDR3 coding sequence is TGCAGTGCCCTCCCCGGGACTAGCGGGAGCAATGAGCAGTTCTTC. Residues: CSALPGTSGSNEQFF.